This TCR beta chain was recovered during a study of vaccination effects on CD4 cells after COVID-19. In the ViraFEST assay, antigen-specific CD4+ clonotypes were identified by expansion after peptide-pool stimulation. Culture lasted roughly 9 days before CD4+ T cell isolation. V was pared by 4 bases and J by 7 bases, with 10 bases of the junction left unmatched. The CDR3 sequence is 15 residues long. The germline CDR1 and CDR2 sequences are SGHTA and FQGNSA. As concerns this clone: The antigen is unknown.

Produced via immunoSEQ multiplex PCR; TCRdb's table is partial and in-frame only. The repertoire includes more than 25,000 clones, around 70% of them detected once, and approximately 27% sits in the top ten. This chain links TRBV7-2 with TRBJ1-2; 9 bases are shared with TRBD1. The TCR comes from a human donor who received a COVID-19 vaccine. This material consisted of CD4+ T cells from PBMCs cultured with HCoV-229E spike peptides, taken before COVID-19 vaccination. CDR3 loop: CASSSTGTGYGGYTF. The CDR3 DNA reads TGTGCCAGCAGCTCAACCGGGACAGGGTATGGTGGCTACACCTTC. The full variable domain, completed using reference TRBV7-2 and TRBJ1-2, is GAGVSQSPSNKVTEKGKDVELRCDPISGHTALYWYRQSLGQGLEFLIYFQGNSAPDKSGLPSDRFSAERTGGSVSTLTIQRTQQEDSAVYLCASSSTGTGYGGYTFGSGTRLTVV.